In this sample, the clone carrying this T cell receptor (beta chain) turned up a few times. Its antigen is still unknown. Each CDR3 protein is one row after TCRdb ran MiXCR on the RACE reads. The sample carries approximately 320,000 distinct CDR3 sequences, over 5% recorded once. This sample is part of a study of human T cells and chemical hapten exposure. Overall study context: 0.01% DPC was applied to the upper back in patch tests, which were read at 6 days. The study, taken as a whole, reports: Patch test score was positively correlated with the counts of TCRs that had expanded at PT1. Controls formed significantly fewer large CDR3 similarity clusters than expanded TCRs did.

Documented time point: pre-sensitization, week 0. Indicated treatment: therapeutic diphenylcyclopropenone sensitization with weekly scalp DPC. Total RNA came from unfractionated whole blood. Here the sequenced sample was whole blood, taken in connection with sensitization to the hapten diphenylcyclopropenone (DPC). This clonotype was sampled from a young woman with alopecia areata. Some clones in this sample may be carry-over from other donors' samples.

The CDR3 loop is CSVGGLMNTEAFF. The CDR3 DNA follows: TGCAGCGTTGGGGGTCTTATGAACACTGAAGCTTTCTTT. This rearrangement joins TRBV29-1 to TRBJ1-1, with no clear D. V was shortened by 4 bases and J by 0 bases, with 9 bases between the two germline ends. Germline V lookup: CDR1 SQVTM, CDR2 ANQGSEA. The CDR3 contains 13 residues.